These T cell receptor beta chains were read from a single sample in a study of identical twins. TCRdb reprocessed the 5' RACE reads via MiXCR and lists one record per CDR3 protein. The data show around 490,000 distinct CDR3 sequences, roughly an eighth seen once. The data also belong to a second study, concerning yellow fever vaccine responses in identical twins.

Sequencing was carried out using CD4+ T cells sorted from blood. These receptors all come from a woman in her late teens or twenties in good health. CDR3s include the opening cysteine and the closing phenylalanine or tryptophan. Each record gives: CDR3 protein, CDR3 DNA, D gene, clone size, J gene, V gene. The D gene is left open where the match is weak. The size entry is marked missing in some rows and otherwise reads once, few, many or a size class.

CDR3aa: CASSSTSASSYNEQFF; CDR3nt: TGTGCCAGCAGTAGCACTAGCGCCAGCTCCTACAATGAGCAGTTCTTC; d_gene: TRBD2; abundance: few; j_gene: TRBJ2-1; v_gene: TRBV2
CDR3aa: CAISESPSGAFNEQFF; CDR3nt: TGTGCCATCAGTGAGTCACCTAGCGGGGCCTTCAATGAGCAGTTCTTC; d_gene: TRBD2; abundance: NA; j_gene: TRBJ2-1; v_gene: TRBV10-3
CDR3aa: CASRKTENTEAFF; CDR3nt: TGTGCCAGCAGGAAGACAGAGAACACTGAAGCTTTCTTT; d_gene: NA; abundance: many; j_gene: TRBJ1-1; v_gene: TRBV3-1
CDR3aa: CASSLEQGAYEQYF; CDR3nt: TGTGCCAGCAGTCTGGAACAGGGAGCCTACGAGCAGTACTTC; d_gene: NA; abundance: NA; j_gene: TRBJ2-7; v_gene: TRBV2
CDR3aa: CSARVLADTQYF; CDR3nt: TGCAGTGCTAGAGTGCTAGCGGATACGCAGTATTTT; d_gene: NA; abundance: NA; j_gene: TRBJ2-3; v_gene: TRBV20-1
CDR3aa: CASSQESIGTGSYNEQFF; CDR3nt: TGTGCCAGCAGCCAAGAAAGTATTGGGACAGGTTCCTACAATGAGCAGTTCTTC; d_gene: TRBD1; abundance: NA; j_gene: TRBJ2-1; v_gene: TRBV4-2
CDR3aa: CASSESRQGAGYTF; CDR3nt: TGCGCCAGCAGTGAGTCGAGGCAGGGGGCCGGCTACACCTTC; d_gene: TRBD1; abundance: many; j_gene: TRBJ1-2; v_gene: TRBV10-2
CDR3aa: CASSQGLAGGVSAYEQYF; CDR3nt: TGTGCCAGCAGCCAGGGACTAGCGGGAGGAGTTAGCGCCTACGAGCAGTACTTC; d_gene: TRBD2; abundance: few; j_gene: TRBJ2-7; v_gene: TRBV11-1
CDR3aa: CASSPPRGRMAQYF; CDR3nt: TGTGCCAGCAGCCCACCGCGGGGGAGGATGGCCCAGTACTTC; d_gene: TRBD2; abundance: NA; j_gene: TRBJ2-5; v_gene: TRBV3-1
CDR3aa: CASRLIPGTGANEQFF; CDR3nt: TGTGCCAGCAGACTCATCCCCGGGACAGGGGCAAATGAGCAGTTCTTC; d_gene: TRBD1; abundance: NA; j_gene: TRBJ2-1; v_gene: TRBV28
CDR3aa: CASSLRPAGGQYF; CDR3nt: TGTGCCAGCAGCCTCCGCCCGGCGGGAGGGCAGTACTTC; d_gene: TRBD2; abundance: NA; j_gene: TRBJ2-7; v_gene: TRBV27
CDR3aa: CASSLALRDYSGGSRHEQFF; CDR3nt: TGTGCCAGCAGCTTAGCTCTCAGGGATTATAGCGGGGGATCCCGCCATGAGCAGTTCTTC; d_gene: TRBD2; abundance: NA; j_gene: TRBJ2-1; v_gene: TRBV7-8
CDR3aa: CASSPGQTHSGNTIYF; CDR3nt: TGCGCCAGCAGCCCCGGACAGACCCACTCTGGAAACACCATATATTTT; d_gene: NA; abundance: many; j_gene: TRBJ1-3; v_gene: TRBV5-1
CDR3aa: CASSPRASGDFRRRPDTQYF; CDR3nt: TGTGCCAGCAGCCCTAGGGCTAGCGGGGATTTTCGTCGCAGACCAGATACGCAGTATTTT; d_gene: TRBD2; abundance: few; j_gene: TRBJ2-3; v_gene: TRBV6-2/TRBV6-3
CDR3aa: CASSGRGLVGQQYF; CDR3nt: TGTGCCAGCAGTGGCAGGGGATTGGTGGGGCAGCAGTACTTC; d_gene: NA; abundance: few; j_gene: TRBJ2-7; v_gene: TRBV25-1
CDR3aa: CASSPQRWGYGYTF; CDR3nt: TGTGCCAGCAGCCCCCAGCGGTGGGGGTATGGCTACACCTTC; d_gene: NA; abundance: NA; j_gene: TRBJ1-2; v_gene: TRBV7-9
CDR3aa: CASSETGREAFF; CDR3nt: TGTGCCAGCAGTGAGACGGGCAGAGAAGCTTTCTTT; d_gene: NA; abundance: many; j_gene: TRBJ1-1; v_gene: TRBV2
CDR3aa: CASSWGQGATGEAFF; CDR3nt: TGCGCCAGCAGCTGGGGACAGGGGGCGACCGGTGAAGCTTTCTTT; d_gene: TRBD1; abundance: NA; j_gene: TRBJ1-1; v_gene: TRBV5-1
CDR3aa: CATSDHGQDDTGELFF; CDR3nt: TGTGCCACCAGTGATCACGGACAGGACGACACCGGGGAGCTGTTTTTT; d_gene: TRBD1; abundance: few; j_gene: TRBJ2-2; v_gene: TRBV24-1
CDR3aa: CASSQAQTQYF; CDR3nt: TGTGCCAGCAGCCAAGCACAGACCCAGTACTTC; d_gene: NA; abundance: NA; j_gene: TRBJ2-5; v_gene: TRBV3-1
CDR3aa: CSASKTGGNQETQYF; CDR3nt: TGCAGTGCTAGCAAGACAGGGGGGAACCAAGAGACCCAGTACTTC; d_gene: TRBD1; abundance: NA; j_gene: TRBJ2-5; v_gene: TRBV20-1
CDR3aa: CASSREPFFYGYTF; CDR3nt: TGTGCCAGCAGTAGGGAGCCTTTCTTCTATGGCTACACCTTC; d_gene: NA; abundance: NA; j_gene: TRBJ1-2; v_gene: TRBV12-3/TRBV12-4
CDR3aa: CSVTPHGSDTQYF; CDR3nt: TGCAGTGTCACCCCCCATGGCTCAGATACGCAGTATTTT; d_gene: NA; abundance: few; j_gene: TRBJ2-3; v_gene: TRBV20-1
CDR3aa: CASNAGPSTDTQYF; CDR3nt: TGTGCCAGCAATGCGGGACCTAGCACAGATACGCAGTATTTT; d_gene: NA; abundance: NA; j_gene: TRBJ2-3; v_gene: TRBV6-7
CDR3aa: CAMGHGLEETQYF; CDR3nt: TGTGCCATGGGCCATGGGCTCGAGGAGACCCAGTACTTC; d_gene: NA; abundance: NA; j_gene: TRBJ2-5; v_gene: TRBV5-8
CDR3aa: CASSSLTSGSGNEQFF; CDR3nt: TGTGCCAGCAGCTCACTGACTAGCGGGAGTGGCAATGAGCAGTTCTTC; d_gene: TRBD2; abundance: NA; j_gene: TRBJ2-1; v_gene: TRBV7-9
CDR3aa: CASRPAGARGFNEQFF; CDR3nt: TGTGCCAGCAGACCAGCGGGAGCGAGGGGATTTAATGAGCAGTTCTTC; d_gene: TRBD2; abundance: many; j_gene: TRBJ2-1; v_gene: TRBV12-3/TRBV12-4
CDR3aa: CASSLTGTGDTDTQYF; CDR3nt: TGTGCCAGCAGCCTTACCGGGACAGGGGACACAGATACGCAGTATTTT; d_gene: TRBD1; abundance: NA; j_gene: TRBJ2-3; v_gene: TRBV5-6
CDR3aa: CASSLNPSRGAWNEQFF; CDR3nt: TGTGCCAGCAGCTTAAACCCTTCGCGGGGGGCTTGGAATGAGCAGTTCTTC; d_gene: TRBD2; abundance: few; j_gene: TRBJ2-1; v_gene: TRBV7-3
CDR3aa: CASSTASGQNIQYF; CDR3nt: TGTGCCAGTAGTACTGCTTCGGGCCAAAACATTCAGTACTTC; d_gene: NA; abundance: NA; j_gene: TRBJ2-4; v_gene: TRBV19
CDR3aa: CSARGLAGGIYF; CDR3nt: TGCAGTGCGAGGGGACTAGCGGGAGGAATTTACTTC; d_gene: TRBD2; abundance: many; j_gene: TRBJ2-7; v_gene: TRBV20-1
CDR3aa: CASSSISGNEQFF; CDR3nt: TGTGCCAGCAGCTCAATTAGCGGGAATGAGCAGTTCTTC; d_gene: TRBD2; abundance: few; j_gene: TRBJ2-1; v_gene: TRBV7-3
CDR3aa: CATSTGGAGFTDTQYF; CDR3nt: TGTGCCACCTCCACTGGGGGAGCGGGATTCACAGATACGCAGTATTTT; d_gene: TRBD2; abundance: NA; j_gene: TRBJ2-3; v_gene: TRBV7-2
CDR3aa: CASSPGHSLSGANVLTF; CDR3nt: TGCGCCAGCAGCCCGGGACACTCCCTTTCTGGGGCCAACGTCCTGACTTTC; d_gene: NA; abundance: NA; j_gene: TRBJ2-6; v_gene: TRBV4-3
CDR3aa: CASSDGSSNQPQHF; CDR3nt: TGCGCCAGCAGTGATGGGTCTAGCAATCAGCCCCAGCATTTT; d_gene: NA; abundance: many; j_gene: TRBJ1-5; v_gene: TRBV10-2
CDR3aa: CASSSGPYEQYF; CDR3nt: TGTGCCAGCAGTTCAGGGCCCTACGAGCAGTACTTC; d_gene: NA; abundance: few; j_gene: TRBJ2-7; v_gene: TRBV11-2
CDR3aa: CASSHSKTSGGAYEQYF; CDR3nt: TGTGCCAGCTCGCATAGTAAAACTAGCGGGGGAGCCTACGAGCAGTACTTC; d_gene: TRBD2; abundance: NA; j_gene: TRBJ2-7; v_gene: TRBV18
CDR3aa: CASSPTGTGDSPLHF; CDR3nt: TGTGCCAGCAGCCCTACGGGGACAGGGGATTCACCCCTCCACTTT; d_gene: TRBD1; abundance: NA; j_gene: TRBJ1-6; v_gene: TRBV7-9
CDR3aa: CASSQFGGGTKLSGANVLTF; CDR3nt: TGCGCCAGCAGCCAATTTGGAGGTGGAACTAAACTCTCTGGGGCCAACGTCCTGACTTTC; d_gene: NA; abundance: many; j_gene: TRBJ2-6; v_gene: TRBV4-3
CDR3aa: CASSYTGVGTDTQYF; CDR3nt: TGTGCCAGCAGCTACACAGGGGTGGGCACAGATACGCAGTATTTT; d_gene: TRBD1; abundance: NA; j_gene: TRBJ2-3; v_gene: TRBV5-5
CDR3aa: CASSDVGGNTIYF; CDR3nt: TGTGCCAGCAGTGACGTTGGGGGAAACACCATATATTTT; d_gene: NA; abundance: NA; j_gene: TRBJ1-3; v_gene: TRBV2
CDR3aa: CASSLLGLGVFEQYF; CDR3nt: TGTGCCAGCAGCCTCCTTGGGTTAGGAGTTTTCGAGCAGTACTTC; d_gene: NA; abundance: NA; j_gene: TRBJ2-7; v_gene: TRBV7-2
CDR3aa: CASSQQGARTYEQYF; CDR3nt: TGTGCCAGCAGCCAACAGGGGGCCAGGACATACGAGCAGTACTTC; d_gene: TRBD1; abundance: NA; j_gene: TRBJ2-7; v_gene: TRBV9
CDR3aa: CASSEASPTGELFF; CDR3nt: TGTGCCAGCAGTGAAGCTTCCCCCACCGGGGAGCTGTTTTTT; d_gene: NA; abundance: NA; j_gene: TRBJ2-2; v_gene: TRBV2
CDR3aa: CASSELAYNEQFF; CDR3nt: TGTGCCAGCAGTGAACTAGCCTACAATGAGCAGTTCTTC; d_gene: NA; abundance: many; j_gene: TRBJ2-1; v_gene: TRBV2
CDR3aa: CSAWDRGRNQPQHF; CDR3nt: TGCAGCGCTTGGGACAGGGGGCGCAATCAGCCCCAGCATTTT; d_gene: TRBD1; abundance: few; j_gene: TRBJ1-5; v_gene: TRBV29-1
CDR3aa: CASSQGGMNTEAFF; CDR3nt: TGTGCCAGCAGCCAAGGGGGCATGAACACTGAAGCTTTCTTT; d_gene: NA; abundance: NA; j_gene: TRBJ1-1; v_gene: TRBV3-1
CDR3aa: CASSLVLQGVGTQYF; CDR3nt: TGTGCCAGCAGCTTAGTCCTTCAAGGGGTGGGTACGCAGTATTTT; d_gene: NA; abundance: few; j_gene: TRBJ2-3; v_gene: TRBV11-2
CDR3aa: CSAREERGFQLDTQYF; CDR3nt: TGCAGTGCTCGTGAAGAGCGGGGGTTCCAATTGGATACGCAGTATTTT; d_gene: TRBD2; abundance: few; j_gene: TRBJ2-3; v_gene: TRBV20-1
CDR3aa: CASSPDALNEQFF; CDR3nt: TGTGCCAGCAGCCCAGACGCTCTCAATGAGCAGTTCTTC; d_gene: NA; abundance: NA; j_gene: TRBJ2-1; v_gene: TRBV21-1
CDR3aa: CSARGAGASSDTQYF; CDR3nt: TGCAGTGCTAGAGGCGCGGGGGCTTCATCAGATACGCAGTATTTT; d_gene: NA; abundance: NA; j_gene: TRBJ2-3; v_gene: TRBV20-1
CDR3aa: CASSQEQEQFF; CDR3nt: TGTGCCAGCAGCCAAGAACAGGAGCAGTTCTTC; d_gene: NA; abundance: NA; j_gene: TRBJ2-1; v_gene: TRBV4-2
CDR3aa: CASRWRLAGLREFF; CDR3nt: TGTGCCAGCAGATGGCGGCTAGCGGGACTCCGGGAGTTCTTC; d_gene: NA; abundance: NA; j_gene: TRBJ2-1; v_gene: TRBV21-1
CDR3aa: CASSHPTSGKYEQYF; CDR3nt: TGTGCCAGCAGCCACCCGACTAGCGGGAAATACGAGCAGTACTTC; d_gene: TRBD2; abundance: NA; j_gene: TRBJ2-7; v_gene: TRBV28
CDR3aa: CSARDGYGFLDNEQFF; CDR3nt: TGCAGTGCTAGAGATGGGTATGGTTTCCTGGACAATGAGCAGTTCTTC; d_gene: NA; abundance: many; j_gene: TRBJ2-1; v_gene: TRBV20-1
CDR3aa: CASSLKGTSGRSDIQYF; CDR3nt: TGTGCCAGCAGCCTAAAGGGCACTAGCGGGAGATCTGACATTCAGTACTTC; d_gene: TRBD2; abundance: NA; j_gene: TRBJ2-4; v_gene: TRBV4-2